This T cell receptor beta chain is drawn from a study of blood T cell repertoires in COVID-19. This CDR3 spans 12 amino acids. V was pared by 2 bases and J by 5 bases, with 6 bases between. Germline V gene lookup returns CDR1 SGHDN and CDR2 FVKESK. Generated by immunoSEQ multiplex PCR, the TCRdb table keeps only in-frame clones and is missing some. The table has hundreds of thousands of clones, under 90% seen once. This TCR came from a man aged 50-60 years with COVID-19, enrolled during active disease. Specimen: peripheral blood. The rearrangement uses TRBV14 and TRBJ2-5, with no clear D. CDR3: CASSQWAETQYF. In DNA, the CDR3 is TGTGCCAGCAGCCAATGGGCGGAGACCCAGTACTTC. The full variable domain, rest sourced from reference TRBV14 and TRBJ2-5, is EAGVTQFPSHSVIEKGQTVTLRCDPISGHDNLYWYRRVMGKEIKFLLHFVKESKQDESGMPNNRFLAERTGGTYSTLKVQPAELEDSGVYFCASSQWAETQYFGPGTRLLVL.